This passage covers 9 T cell receptor beta chains from one sample sequenced in a study of T cell changes during pregnancy in multiple sclerosis (dated by TCRdb to about 2019). Libraries were built with the immunoSEQ multiplex PCR assay. Not all clones reach the TCRdb copy of this immuneACCESS table, which keeps in-frame sequences only. Checked studies attribute under half of the gap to unresolved V genes and leave the rest unexplained. The sample table lists about 70,000 clones, more than 85% of them with a count of one. About 2.3% of the sample goes to the ten largest clones. The specimen was peripheral blood, collected in the first trimester of pregnancy. The receptors were sampled from a female donor with multiple sclerosis, enrolled in a pregnancy study.

The rearrangement uses TRBV19 and TRBJ2-3, with 9 bases matching TRBD1. In germline, CDR1 is LNHDA, CDR2 SQIVND (reference sequence). V was clipped by 8 bases and J by 3 bases; unmatched bases: 6. The CDR3 consists of 14 residues. CDR3 bases: TGTGCCAGTCGGGACAGGGTCGGTACAGATACGCAGTATTTT. This sequence encodes CASRDRVGTDTQYF. The whole variable domain, remainder taken from reference TRBV19 and TRBJ2-3, is DGGITQSPKYLFRKEGQNVTLSCEQNLNHDAMYWYRQDPGQGLRLIYYSQIVNDFQKGDIAEGYSVSREKKESFPLTVTSAQKNPTAFYLCASRDRVGTDTQYFGPGTRLTVL.

This chain links TRBV30 with TRBJ2-7, with 15 bases lining up with TRBD2. Germline lookup yields CDR1 GTSNPN and CDR2 SVGIG (reference sequence). The V and J ends lost 3 bases and 9 bases, in that order; junction bases with no gene match: 9. The length of the CDR3 is 15 residues. In DNA, the CDR3 is TGTGCCTGGAGCGGCCGGGGACTAGCGGGAGGAGGGCAGTACTTC. This translates into CAWSGRGLAGGGQYF.

This clone appeared a single time. The chain couples TRBV28 to TRBJ2-7, with 8 bases matching TRBD2. The trim removed 9 bases at V and 1 base at J, leaving 8 bases unmatched. Germline V gene sequence: CDR1 MDHEN, CDR2 SYDVKM. There are 14 residues in the CDR3. As DNA, the CDR3 is TGTGCCAGTTTCACCGGGAGGGGGTCCTACGAGCAGTACTTC. Encoded protein: CASFTGRGSYEQYF.

This sequence joins TRBV6-1 and TRBJ1-1; possibly TRBD1 for D (6 bases). The length of the CDR3 is 17 residues. V gave up 0 bases and J gave up 1 base, with 15 bases separating them. The V gene's germline CDR1 is MNHNS and CDR2 SASEGT. The CDR3 region is CASSEAFFQGRNTEAFF. DNA for the CDR3: TGTGCCAGCAGTGAAGCATTTTTTCAGGGGCGGAACACTGAAGCTTTCTTT.

V and J are TRBV4-2 and TRBJ1-2; D unclear. The CDR3 is made up of 16 amino acids. Germline V gene data show CDR1 as LGHNA and CDR2 as YNFKEQ. V gave up 2 bases and J gave up 0 bases, with 13 bases separating them. The DNA of the CDR3 is TGTGCCAGCAGCCAAAGAGGAGTGGGAGCTAACTATGGCTACACCTTC. Translating gives CASSQRGVGANYGYTF.

The DNA of the CDR3 is TGTGCCAGCAGCGTAGCTTCGGGGGGGCCTTCTAACTATGGCTACACCTTC. This encodes CASSVASGGPSNYGYTF. This chain joins TRBV9 and TRBJ1-2; perhaps TRBD1 as D (6 bases). The length of the CDR3 is 17 residues. Germline assignment: CDR1 SGDLS and CDR2 YYNGEE. Deletions cut 0 bases from V and 0 bases from J, with 15 bases between.

The V call is TRBV18, the J call TRBJ1-5; D uncertain. V was pared by 0 bases and J by 2 bases, with 14 bases between. The germline V gene has CDR1 KGHSH and CDR2 LQKENI. The CDR3 is 17 residues long. CDR3 coding DNA: TGTGCCAGCTCACCACCGGTACCGGCCGAGGGCAATCAGCCCCAGCATTTT. Translated, it gives CASSPPVPAEGNQPQHF.

This chain uses TRBV14 with TRBJ2-5; D is possibly TRBD1 (6 bases). Germline lookup yields CDR1 SGHDN and CDR2 FVKESK. The CDR3 is made up of 13 amino acids. V was cut by 4 bases and J by 7 bases, with 13 bases left in between. This chain's CDR3 is CASSPTQGRTQYF. CDR3 in DNA: TGTGCCAGCAGCCCTACTCAGGGGAGGACCCAGTACTTC.

The V call is TRBV6-1, the J call TRBJ1-2, with 8 bases lining up with TRBD1. This CDR3 comprises 15 residues. CDR1 and CDR2 from the germline V gene are MNHNS and SASEGT. Trimming took 3 bases from V and 8 from J; bases not matched to a gene: 11. CDR3 region: CASSDWQGAAQGYTF. The CDR3 region has the DNA TGTGCCAGCAGTGATTGGCAGGGGGCGGCCCAGGGCTACACCTTC.